This TCR beta chain originates from a study of shared clonotypes between healthy human individuals. In the case of this clone: Its target is not known.

Profiled with immunoSEQ multiplex PCR; TCRdb holds only in-frame clones, not every one. This sample carries a few hundred thousand clones, about 95% of them seen once, and the ten largest clones take 0.09% to 0.13%. Points from the study as a whole: Roughly 5% of naive CD4 clonotypes were common to several donors.

The naive CD8 population came from CD45RO-negative cells selected for CCR7, without terminally differentiated effector memory CD45RA+ cells. V was pared by 0 bases and J by 7 bases, with 13 bases between. Germline V gives CDR1 MNHNS, CDR2 SASEGT. The CDR3 loop spans 15 amino acids. The TCR originated in a woman younger than 45 in good health. Sequenced: naive CD8+ T cells sorted from blood. The V gene is TRBV6-1, the J gene TRBJ1-5; maybe TRBD1 (5 bases). The CDR3 bases are TGTGCCAGCAGTGAAGCTGGGGCCCCTGGACAGCCCCAGCATTTT. This translates into CASSEAGAPGQPQHF.